The 14 T cell receptor beta chains presented below share a single source sample, sequenced in a study of T cell repertoires in cytomegalovirus infection. Their specific antigens are unknown. TCRdb used MiXCR to reprocess the reads, holding one entry per CDR3 protein. The sample has about 890,000 distinct CDR3 sequences, approximately 31% seen once. The sequencing here drew on cultured CD8+ T cells from PBMCs, taken from culture after CMV antigen stimulation. These receptors all stem from a human donor in good health (CMV status not recorded). Some clones in this sample may be carry-over from other donors' samples.

This clonotype showed up just once. The rearrangement links TRBV19 to TRBJ1-6; TRBD1 aligns across 9 bases. The CDR3 has 15 residues. The ends lost 5 bases at V and 7 bases at J; junction bases unmatched: 6. CDR1 LNHDA and CDR2 SQIVND come from the germline V gene (reference sequence). CDR3 protein: CASSAGQGWNSPLHF. CDR3 DNA sequence: TGTGCCAGTAGTGCGGGACAGGGTTGGAATTCACCCCTCCACTTT.

This clonotype turned up a few times. An end of the junction does not agree with germline; a read error may underlie this. Written as DNA, the CDR3 is TGTGCCAGCAGTAGTCAAACAGGGGCGCGGGCTTTAGCCTTC. This gives the protein CASSSQTGARALAF. This chain joins TRBV27 and TRBJ1-2; 7 nucleotides line up with TRBD1. CDR3 length equals 14 residues. Germline assignment: CDR1 MNHEY and CDR2 SMNVEV (reference sequence).

This clonotype was seen at least ten times. This chain connects TRBV7-9 to TRBJ2-7; D remains unclear. The CDR3 is made up of 13 amino acids. The germline V gene has CDR1 SEHNR and CDR2 FQNEAQ (reference sequence). V gave up 5 bases and J gave up 0 bases, with 8 bases separating them. The CDR3 region has the DNA TGTGCCAGCAGCCCCCGGTACTCCTACGAGCAGTACGTC. Its protein product is CASSPRYSYEQYV.

The chain carries TRBV6-6 and TRBJ2-2, with D possibly matching TRBD2 (6 bases). V was pared by 6 bases and J by 7 bases, with 15 bases between. The germline CDR1 and CDR2 sequences are MNHNY and SVGAGI (reference sequence). The CDR3 spans 14 residues. In DNA form, the CDR3 reads TGTGCCAGCAGAGACTCGGGACTCCTCGGGGAGCTGTTTTTT. It encodes CASRDSGLLGELFF.

The chain carries TRBV5-1 and TRBJ1-1, with a weak D call TRBD1 (6 bases). The V gene's germline CDR1 is SGHRS and CDR2 YFSETQ. The CDR3 covers 16 residues. V was shortened by 0 bases and J by 3 bases, with 15 bases between the two germline ends. CDR3 amino acids: CASSLAEGGGDTEAFF. DNA of the CDR3: TGCGCCAGCAGCTTGGCCGAAGGGGGAGGAGACACTGAAGCTTTCTTT.

The chain carries TRBV2 and TRBJ2-7, with D possibly being TRBD1 or TRBD2 (5 bases each). Trimming took 7 bases from V and 4 from J, leaving 14 bases between them. Looked up from germline, CDR1 is SNHLY and CDR2 is FYNNEI. This CDR3 comprises 13 residues. CDR3 DNA sequence: TGTGCCAGCATCGGAGGCAGGGCTTACGAGCAGTACTTC. Its protein product is CASIGGRAYEQYF.

This clonotype came up many times. V and J are TRBV7-2 and TRBJ1-2; 7 positions agree with TRBD1. Looked up from germline, CDR1 is SGHTA and CDR2 is FQGNSA. The junction had 7 bases not matched to a gene; V was cut back by 3 bases and J by 0 bases. There are 16 residues in the CDR3. CDR3 sequence: CASSFAGGQTNYGYTF. In nucleotides, the CDR3 is TGTGCCAGCAGCTTTGCCGGGGGACAGACTAACTATGGCTACACCTTC.

The V call is TRBV12-5, the J call TRBJ2-1; the match to TRBD1 covers 8 bases. V dropped 7 bases and J dropped 2; count of bases not matched to a gene: 10. Germline lookup yields CDR1 LGHNT and CDR2 FRNRAP. This CDR3 is built from 16 residues. Written as DNA, the CDR3 is TGTGCTAGTGTTACGGACAGGGCAGGCCCCTACAATGAGCAGTTCTTC. This codes for CASVTDRAGPYNEQFF.

This clonotype was counted between two and nine times. At one end, the junction sequence differs from germline, possibly due to a read error. V and J are TRBV7-7 and TRBJ2-5; D is perhaps TRBD1 or TRBD2 (5 bases each). Germline V lookup: CDR1 SSHAT, CDR2 FNYEAQ (reference sequence). The CDR3 is 17 amino acids. The CDR3 coding sequence is TGTGCTAGCAGCTTAATCCCACCGGGACCAATACCGGAGACCCAGTACTTC. This encodes CASSLIPPGPIPETQYF.

The CDR3 is CASTQGQNTEAFF. The CDR3 nucleotides are TGTGCCAGCACCCAGGGGCAGAACACTGAAGCTTTCTTT. The chain has TRBV6-2 or TRBV6-3 and TRBJ1-1; tentatively, D is TRBD1 (6 bases). Germline V gene sequence: CDR1 MNHEY, CDR2 SVGEGT. The CDR3 is 13 residues long. V lost 7 bases and J lost 1, with 10 bases in between.

The table lists this clonotype with a few counts. The CDR3 nucleotides read TGTGCCACCAGTGATTTAGCAGGGGGCCGGTACGAGCAGTACTTC. This sequence encodes CATSDLAGGRYEQYF. The V call is TRBV24-1, the J call TRBJ2-7; 8 positions match TRBD1. Losses at the gene ends were 1 base for V and 4 bases for J; bases not matched to a gene: 5. Germline CDR1 KGHDR, CDR2 SFDVKD. CDR3 size: 15 residues.

Ten or more counts support this clonotype. The V and J genes are TRBV12-3 or TRBV12-4 and TRBJ2-5, with 10 bases that match TRBD1. V was clipped by 6 bases and J by 4 bases; unmatched bases: 2. CDR3 length equals 13 residues. DNA of the CDR3: TGTGCCAGCAGCGACAGGGGGCTAGAGACCCAGTACTTC. Protein product: CASSDRGLETQYF.

This clonotype was found a few times. The chain uses TRBV28 and TRBJ2-7, with D possibly called TRBD1 or TRBD2 (5 bases each). CDR3 length equals 14 residues. V lost 5 bases and J 3 bases, leaving 14 bases between the germline ends. The V gene's germline CDR1 is MDHEN and CDR2 SYDVKM. CDR3 sequence: CASSPAGRFYEQYV. The CDR3 bases are TGTGCCAGCAGTCCCGCAGGGAGATTCTACGAGCAGTACGTC.

The rearrangement joins TRBV12-3 or TRBV12-4 to TRBJ1-1, with TRBD1 as a possible D gene (5 bases). The CDR3 has 14 residues. Trimming removed 3 bases from V and 7 bases from J, with 15 bases in between. CDR3 in amino acids: CASSFVGGPGEAFF. CDR3 DNA sequence: TGTGCCAGCAGTTTCGTTGGGGGACCAGGTGAAGCTTTCTTT.